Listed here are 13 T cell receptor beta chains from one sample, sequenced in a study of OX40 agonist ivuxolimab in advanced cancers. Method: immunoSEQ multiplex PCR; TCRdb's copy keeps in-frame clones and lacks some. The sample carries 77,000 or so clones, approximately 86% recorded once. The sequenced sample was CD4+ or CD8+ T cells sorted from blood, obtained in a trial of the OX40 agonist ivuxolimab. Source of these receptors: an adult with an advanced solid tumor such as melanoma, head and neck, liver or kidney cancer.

The CDR3 DNA sequence: TGTGCCAGCAGCTTACAGGGGTTAGGGGATCAGCCCCAGCATTTT. Protein sequence: CASSLQGLGDQPQHF. The chain combines TRBV7-9 with TRBJ1-5; maybe TRBD1 (6 bases). Germline assignment: CDR1 SEHNR and CDR2 FQNEAQ (reference sequence). Trimming took off 2 bases at V and 5 bases at J, with 13 bases between the two ends. This CDR3 region has 15 residues. Full variable domain (missing parts from reference TRBV7-9 and TRBJ1-5): DTGVSQNPRHKITKRGQNVTFRCDPISEHNRLYWYRQTLGQGPEFLTYFQNEAQLEKSRLLSDRFSAERPKGSFSTLEIQRTEQGDSAMYLCASSLQGLGDQPQHFGDGTRLSIL.

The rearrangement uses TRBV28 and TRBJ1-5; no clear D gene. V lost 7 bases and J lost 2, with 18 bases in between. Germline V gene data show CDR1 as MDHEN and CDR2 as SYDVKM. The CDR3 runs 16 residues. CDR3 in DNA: TGTGCCAGCACCACTTTTGTCGGGATCGGCAATCAGCCCCAGCATTTT. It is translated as CASTTFVGIGNQPQHF.

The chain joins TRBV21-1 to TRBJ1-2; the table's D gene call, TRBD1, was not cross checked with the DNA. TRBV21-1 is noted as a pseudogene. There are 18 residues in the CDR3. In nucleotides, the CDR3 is TGTGCCAGCAGCAAAGGAAGGGGCATCCAAACCCCCTCCTATGGCTACACCTTC. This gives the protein CASSKGRGIQTPSYGYTF.

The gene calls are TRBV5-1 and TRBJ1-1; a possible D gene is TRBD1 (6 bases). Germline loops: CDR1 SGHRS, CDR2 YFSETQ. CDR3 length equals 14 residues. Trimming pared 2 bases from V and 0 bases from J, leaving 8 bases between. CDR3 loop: CASSFDRLNTEAFF. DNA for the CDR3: TGCGCCAGCAGCTTCGACAGGCTGAACACTGAAGCTTTCTTT.

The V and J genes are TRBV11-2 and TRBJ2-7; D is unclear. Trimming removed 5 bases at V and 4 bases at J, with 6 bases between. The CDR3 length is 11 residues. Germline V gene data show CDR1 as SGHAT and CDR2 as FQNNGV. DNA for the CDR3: TGTGCCAGCAGCACATTGTACGAGCAGTACTTC. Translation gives CASSTLYEQYF.

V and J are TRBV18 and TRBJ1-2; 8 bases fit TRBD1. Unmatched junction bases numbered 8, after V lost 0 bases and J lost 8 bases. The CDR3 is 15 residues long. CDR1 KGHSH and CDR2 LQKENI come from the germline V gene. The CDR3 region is CASSPPTGARGGYTF. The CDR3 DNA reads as TGTGCCAGCTCACCACCGACAGGGGCCCGCGGCGGCTACACCTTC. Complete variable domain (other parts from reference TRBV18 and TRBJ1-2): NAGVMQNPRHLVRRRGQEARLRCSPMKGHSHVYWYRQLPEEGLKFMVYLQKENIIDESGMPKERFSAEFPKEGPSILRIQQVVRGDSAAYFCASSPPTGARGGYTFGSGTRLTVV.

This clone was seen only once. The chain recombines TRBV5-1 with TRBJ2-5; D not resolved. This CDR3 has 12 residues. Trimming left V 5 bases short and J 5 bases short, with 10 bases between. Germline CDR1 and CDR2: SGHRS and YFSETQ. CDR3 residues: CASSFLSETQYF. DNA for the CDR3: TGCGCCAGCAGTTTTTTATCGGAGACCCAGTACTTC. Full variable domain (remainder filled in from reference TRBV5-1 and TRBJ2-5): KAGVTQTPRYLIKTRGQQVTLSCSPISGHRSVSWYQQTPGQGLQFLFEYFSETQRNKGNFPGRFSGRQFSNSRSEMNVSTLELGDSALYLCASSFLSETQYFGPGTRLLVL.

CDR3 sequence: CASSYSGGLTYEQYF. In DNA, the CDR3 is TGTGCCAGCAGTTACTCGGGGGGTCTAACCTACGAGCAGTACTTC. J is TRBJ2-7 and V is TRBV6-5, with D possibly matching TRBD2 (6 bases). CDR3 size: 15 residues. Looked up from germline, CDR1 is MNHEY and CDR2 is SVGAGI. V was clipped by 0 bases and J by 2 bases, with 11 bases between them.

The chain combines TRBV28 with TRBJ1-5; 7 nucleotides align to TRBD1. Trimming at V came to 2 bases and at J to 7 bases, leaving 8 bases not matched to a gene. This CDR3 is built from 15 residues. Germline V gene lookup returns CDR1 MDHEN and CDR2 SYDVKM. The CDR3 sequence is CASSLTGDGFQPQHF. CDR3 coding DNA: TGTGCCAGCAGTTTAACAGGGGACGGATTCCAGCCCCAGCATTTT.

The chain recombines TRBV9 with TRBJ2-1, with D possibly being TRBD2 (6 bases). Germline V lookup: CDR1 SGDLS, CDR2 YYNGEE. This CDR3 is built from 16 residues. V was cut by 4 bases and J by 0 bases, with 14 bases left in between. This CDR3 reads CASSPTRGSSYNEQFF. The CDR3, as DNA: TGTGCCAGCAGCCCAACGCGGGGAAGCTCCTACAATGAGCAGTTCTTC.

The DNA for the CDR3 is TGTGCCAGCAGTCAATACAGGGGTGAGCAGTTCTTC. Protein: CASSQYRGEQFF. V usage is TRBV6-5 and J usage is TRBJ2-1, with TRBD1 matching 7 bases. This CDR3 region has 12 residues. V lost 5 bases, J lost 9 bases, and 4 bases stayed unmatched. Germline V gives CDR1 MNHEY, CDR2 SVGAGI.

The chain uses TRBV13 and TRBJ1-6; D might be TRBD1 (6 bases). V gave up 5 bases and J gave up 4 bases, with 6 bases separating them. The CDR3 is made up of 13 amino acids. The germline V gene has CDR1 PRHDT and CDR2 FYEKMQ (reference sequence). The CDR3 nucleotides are TGTGCCAGCAGCGGACAGTATAATTCACCCCTCCACTTT. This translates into CASSGQYNSPLHF.

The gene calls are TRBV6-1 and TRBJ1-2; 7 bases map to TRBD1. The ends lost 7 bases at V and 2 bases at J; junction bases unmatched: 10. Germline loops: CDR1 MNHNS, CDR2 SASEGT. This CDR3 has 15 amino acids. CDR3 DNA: TGTGCCAGCACACGGGACAGAACCCTGAACTATGGCTACACCTTC. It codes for CASTRDRTLNYGYTF.